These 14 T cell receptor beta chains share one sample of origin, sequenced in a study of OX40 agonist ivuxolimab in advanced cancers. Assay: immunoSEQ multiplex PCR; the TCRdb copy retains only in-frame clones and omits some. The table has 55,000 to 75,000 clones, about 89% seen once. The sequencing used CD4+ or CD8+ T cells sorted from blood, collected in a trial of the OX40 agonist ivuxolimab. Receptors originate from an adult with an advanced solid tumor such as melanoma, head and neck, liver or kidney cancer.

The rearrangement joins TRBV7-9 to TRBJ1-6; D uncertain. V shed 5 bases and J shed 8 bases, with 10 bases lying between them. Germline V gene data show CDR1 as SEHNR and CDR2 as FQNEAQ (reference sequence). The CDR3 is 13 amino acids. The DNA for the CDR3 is TGTGCCAGCAGCACGACGTTGGATTCACCCCTCCACTTT. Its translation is CASSTTLDSPLHF. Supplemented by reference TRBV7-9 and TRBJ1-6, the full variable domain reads DTGVSQNPRHKITKRGQNVTFRCDPISEHNRLYWYRQTLGQGPEFLTYFQNEAQLEKSRLLSDRFSAERPKGSFSTLEIQRTEQGDSAMYLCASSTTLDSPLHFGNGTRLTVT.

CDR3 coding DNA: TGTGCCTGGAGCTCCGGTTTTCGGTCAACTAATGAAAAACTGTTTTTT. Translated, it gives CAWSSGFRSTNEKLFF. The rearrangement uses TRBV30 and TRBJ1-4; D ambiguous. Germline V gene lookup returns CDR1 GTSNPN and CDR2 SVGIG (reference sequence). The V end was cut by 3 bases, the J end by 0 bases, with 14 bases between. This CDR3 contains 16 residues. The whole variable domain, filled in from reference TRBV30 and TRBJ1-4, reads SQTIHQWPATLVQPVGSPLSLECTVEGTSNPNLYWYRQAAGRGLQLLFYSVGIGQISSEVPQNLSASRPQDRQFILSSKKLLLSDSGFYLCAWSSGFRSTNEKLFFGSGTQLSVL.

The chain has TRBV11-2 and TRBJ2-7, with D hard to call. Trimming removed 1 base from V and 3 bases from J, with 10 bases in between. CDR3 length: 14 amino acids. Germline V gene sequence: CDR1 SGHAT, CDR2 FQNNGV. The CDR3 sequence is CASSLAQRGYEQYF. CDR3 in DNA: TGTGCCAGCAGCTTAGCCCAGAGAGGCTACGAGCAGTACTTC.

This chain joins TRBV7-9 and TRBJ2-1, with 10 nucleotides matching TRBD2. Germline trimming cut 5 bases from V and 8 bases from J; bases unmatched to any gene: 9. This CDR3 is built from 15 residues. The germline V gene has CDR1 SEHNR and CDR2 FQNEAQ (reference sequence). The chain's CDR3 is CASSPPSGSLYEQFF. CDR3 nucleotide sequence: TGTGCCAGCAGCCCCCCTAGCGGGAGCTTGTATGAGCAGTTCTTC.

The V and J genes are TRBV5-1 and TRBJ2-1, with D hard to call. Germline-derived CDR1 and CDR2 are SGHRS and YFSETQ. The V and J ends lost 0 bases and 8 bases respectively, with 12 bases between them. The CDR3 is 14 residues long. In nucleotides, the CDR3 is TGCGCCAGCAGCTTGGCCTCCCCCATCGATGAGCAGTTCTTC. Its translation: CASSLASPIDEQFF.

The DNA for the CDR3 is TGTGCCAGCAGCGTATTGGACAGGGGGGAGGGAAAACTGTTTTTT. This translates into CASSVLDRGEGKLFF. The rearrangement links TRBV9 to TRBJ1-4; TRBD1 aligns across 10 bases. The CDR3 spans 15 residues. Germline values: CDR1 SGDLS, CDR2 YYNGEE. V shed 1 base, J shed 10 bases, and the junction held 7 bases outside the gene matches.

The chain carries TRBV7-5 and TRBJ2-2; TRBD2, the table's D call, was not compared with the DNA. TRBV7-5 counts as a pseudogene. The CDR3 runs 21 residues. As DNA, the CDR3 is TGTGTCAGAAGCTGGGGAATGATACAAGGGACTAGCGCGGCGGACACCGGGGAGCTGTTTTTT. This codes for CVRSWGMIQGTSAADTGELFF.

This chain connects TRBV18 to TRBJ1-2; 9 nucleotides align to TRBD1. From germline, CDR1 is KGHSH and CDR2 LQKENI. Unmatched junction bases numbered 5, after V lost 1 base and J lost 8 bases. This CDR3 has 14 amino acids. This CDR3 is CASSPLDRGGGYTF. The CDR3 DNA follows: TGTGCCAGCTCACCACTGGACAGGGGAGGAGGCTACACCTTC.

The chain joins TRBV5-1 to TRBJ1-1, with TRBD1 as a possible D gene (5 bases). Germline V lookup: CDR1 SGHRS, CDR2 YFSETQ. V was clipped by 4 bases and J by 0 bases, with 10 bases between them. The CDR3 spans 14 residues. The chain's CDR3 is CASSLGTVNTEAFF. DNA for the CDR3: TGCGCCAGCAGCCTGGGGACGGTGAACACTGAAGCTTTCTTT.

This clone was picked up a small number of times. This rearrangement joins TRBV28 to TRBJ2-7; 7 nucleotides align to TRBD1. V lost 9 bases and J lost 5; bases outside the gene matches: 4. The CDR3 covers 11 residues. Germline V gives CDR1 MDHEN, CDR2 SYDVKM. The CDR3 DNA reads TGTGCCAGTAACAGGGGAAACGAGCAGTACTTC. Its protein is CASNRGNEQYF.

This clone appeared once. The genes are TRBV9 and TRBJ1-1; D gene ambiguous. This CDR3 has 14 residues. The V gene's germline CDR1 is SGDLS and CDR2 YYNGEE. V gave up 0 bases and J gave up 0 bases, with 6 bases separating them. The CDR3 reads CASSVEAMNTEAFF. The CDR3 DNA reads TGTGCCAGCAGCGTAGAGGCCATGAACACTGAAGCTTTCTTT. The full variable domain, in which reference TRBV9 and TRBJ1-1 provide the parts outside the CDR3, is DSGVTQTPKHLITATGQRVTLRCSPRSGDLSVYWYQQSLDQGLQFLIQYYNGEERAKGNILERFSAQQFPDLHSELNLSSLELGDSALYFCASSVEAMNTEAFFGQGTRLTVV.

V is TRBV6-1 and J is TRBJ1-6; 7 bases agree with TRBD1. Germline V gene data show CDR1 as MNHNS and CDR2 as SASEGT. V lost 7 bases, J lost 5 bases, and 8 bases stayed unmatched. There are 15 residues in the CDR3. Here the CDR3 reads CASTTGVGHNSPLHF. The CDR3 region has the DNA TGTGCCAGCACCACAGGGGTGGGACATAATTCACCCCTCCACTTT.

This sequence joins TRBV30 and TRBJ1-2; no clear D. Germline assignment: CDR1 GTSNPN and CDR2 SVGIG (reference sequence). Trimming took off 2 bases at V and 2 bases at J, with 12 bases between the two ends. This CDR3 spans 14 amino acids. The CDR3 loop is CAWSSSPLNYGYTF. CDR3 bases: TGTGCCTGGAGTTCCTCCCCGTTGAACTATGGCTACACCTTC.

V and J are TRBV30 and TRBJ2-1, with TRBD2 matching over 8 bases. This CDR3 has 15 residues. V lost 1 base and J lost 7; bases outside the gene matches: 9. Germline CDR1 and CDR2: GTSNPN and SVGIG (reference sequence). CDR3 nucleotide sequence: TGTGCCTGGAGTGCAGCGGGGGTTTTGAGGAATGAGCAGTTCTTC. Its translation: CAWSAAGVLRNEQFF.